Listed here are 8 T cell receptor beta chains from one sample, sequenced in a study of T cell clonality in common variable immunodeficiency. Only in-frame clones appear in the TCRdb table, and some are missing; sequencing was by immunoSEQ multiplex PCR. The sample is made up of tens of thousands of clones, none counted only once. Sequencing input: peripheral blood mononuclear cells. The receptors come from a person aged 18 to 70 in good health.

This clone has a count of ten or more. The read comes to an end 3 residues before the CDR3 does, leaving the germline J gene to fill in the end. The chain combines TRBV5-6 with TRBJ2-7; D is uncertain. The CDR3 contains 13 residues. The V end lost 9 bases, the J end lost 3 bases, and 16 bases lay between the germline ends. CDR1 SGHDT and CDR2 YYEEEE come from the germline V gene. CDR3 DNA (partial): TGTGCCACCTCTTTGGGCATCGGCTACGAG. Its protein product is CATSLGIGYE. The whole CDR3 reads CATSLGIGYEQYF.

This clone was seen at least ten times. The read terminates 3 residues before the CDR3 end, so the remaining end is supplied by the germline J gene. The gene calls are TRBV11-2 and TRBJ1-4; 9 bases agree with TRBD1. The junction had 3 bases not matched to a gene; V was cut back by 4 bases and J by 3 bases. Germline assignment: CDR1 SGHAT and CDR2 FQNNGV. The CDR3 is made up of 15 amino acids. The CDR3 loop is CASSSRDRANEKLFF. The CDR3 DNA, read in part, is TGTGCCAGCAGCTCCCGGGACAGGGCTAATGAAAAA. Filled out from reference TRBV11-2 and TRBJ1-4, the complete variable domain reads EAGVAQSPRYKIIEKRQSVAFWCNPISGHATLYWYQQILGQGPKLLIQFQNNGVVDDSQLPKDRFSAERLKGVDSTLKIQPAKLEDSAVYLCASSSRDRANEKLFFGSGTQLSVL.

This clone was recorded many times. Sequencing ends 3 residues short of the CDR3 end; the germline J gene provides the rest. J is TRBJ2-7 and V is TRBV20-1; 10 nucleotides match TRBD2. This CDR3 has 13 residues. Trimming took 5 bases from V and 3 from J; bases not matched to a gene: 4. CDR1 DFQATT and CDR2 SNEGSKA come from the germline V gene (reference sequence). The CDR3 is CSAGLAASYEQYF. The sequenced CDR3 bases are TGCAGTGCTGGACTAGCGGCCAGCTACGAG.

The sample holds many counts of this clone. The read terminates 3 residues ahead of where the CDR3 ends, so the germline J gene completes it. This chain joins TRBV19 and TRBJ2-2, with TRBD1 identical over 12 bases. From germline, CDR1 is LNHDA and CDR2 SQIVND (reference sequence). The CDR3 has 19 amino acids. Germline trimming cut 3 bases from V and 0 bases from J; bases unmatched to any gene: 8. The CDR3 spells CASSMGTGGDFANTGELFF. The covered CDR3 bases are TGTGCCAGTAGTATGGGGACAGGGGGCGATTTCGCGAACACCGGGGAG.

This clone was recorded many times. Coverage ceases 3 residues before the CDR3 finishes, and the germline J gene fills in the end. V usage is TRBV9 and J usage is TRBJ1-1; D is unclear. V was clipped by 0 bases and J by 6 bases, with 9 bases between them. In germline, CDR1 is SGDLS, CDR2 YYNGEE. This CDR3 region has 13 residues. The CDR3 bases that were read are TGTGCCAGCAGCGTAGCGACATTAGCTGAA. Translation gives CASSVATLAE. The whole CDR3 is CASSVATLAEAFF.

This clone has a count of ten or more. CDR3 sequence: CASSATSAPDNEQFF. Incomplete CDR3 DNA: TGTGCCAGCAGTGCAACTAGCGCTCCGGACAATGAG. V is TRBV6-1 and J is TRBJ2-1; 7 positions agree with TRBD2. Read data end 3 residues before the CDR3 end; the end is taken from the germline J gene. This CDR3 comprises 15 residues. Trimming removed 4 bases from V and 5 bases from J; junction bases left unmatched: 8. Germline loops: CDR1 MNHNS, CDR2 SASEGT.

The table lists this clone with many counts. The sequenced part of the CDR3 DNA is TGCAGTGGGACGGGACAGGGGTTCTTCGAG. This translates into CSGTGQGFFE. The entire CDR3 sequence reads CSGTGQGFFEQYF. This chain joins TRBV20-1 and TRBJ2-7; 10 bases match TRBD1. Sequencing ends 3 residues short of the CDR3 end; the germline J gene provides the rest. Germline loops: CDR1 DFQATT, CDR2 SNEGSKA (reference sequence). Trimming at V came to 7 bases and at J to 6 bases, leaving 9 bases not matched to a gene. The CDR3 totals 13 residues.

This clone was recorded many times. The CDR3 end falls 3 residues outside the read, so it is completed with the germline J gene. The rearrangement joins TRBV6-2 or TRBV6-3 to TRBJ2-7, with TRBD2 identical over 10 bases. V dropped 11 bases and J dropped 4; count of bases not matched to a gene: 17. Germline V lookup: CDR1 MNHEY, CDR2 SVGEGT. This CDR3 is built from 16 residues. The CDR3 sequence: CAPRGTSAIRIYEQYF. The CDR3 bases that were read are TGTGCCCCCCGCGGGACTAGCGCGATCCGTATTTACGAG.